This T cell receptor (beta chain) was identified in a study of T-cell reconstitution after alpha-beta-depleted transplantation in children. V was clipped by 4 bases and J by 8 bases, with 9 bases between them. Per the germline V gene, CDR1 is SGHRS and CDR2 is YFSETQ. The CDR3 loop spans 11 amino acids. Construction of the TCRbeta library involved unique molecular identifiers. MiXCR, applied by TCRdb to the PCR reads, yields one record per CDR3 protein. Among approximately 250,000 distinct CDR3 sequences listed, about 9.6% were seen once. The sequence was collected from a human donor who donated a stem cell graft to a child with SCID. This rearrangement joins TRBV5-1 to TRBJ1-1; D is unresolved. This specimen was PBMCs from the stem cell graft donor, taken from the stem cell graft. CDR3 loop: CASSVVTEAFF. Written as DNA, the CDR3 is TGCGCCAGCAGCGTGGTCACCGAAGCTTTCTTT.